The 28 T cell receptor beta chains below all came from one sample that was sequenced in a study of T cell changes during pregnancy in multiple sclerosis. Profiled with immunoSEQ multiplex PCR; TCRdb holds only in-frame clones, not every one. This sample carries approximately 100,000 clones, 80% to 95% of them seen once, and the ten largest clones take about 4.5%. Sequencing used peripheral blood, obtained in the first trimester of pregnancy. These TCRs come from a female donor with multiple sclerosis, enrolled in a pregnancy study.

This clone was seen a single time. The chain is built from TRBV11-3 and TRBJ1-1; D is possibly TRBD1 (6 bases). CDR1 and CDR2 from the germline V gene are SGHNT and YENEEA. The CDR3 loop spans 14 amino acids. V was shortened by 5 bases and J by 8 bases, with 18 bases between the two germline ends. This CDR3 is CASSKQGLGDEAFF. For the CDR3, the DNA is TGTGCCAGCAGCAAACAGGGCTTGGGGGACGAAGCTTTCTTT.

The chain uses TRBV7-6 and TRBJ2-3, with D possibly TRBD1 on 6 matching bases. V was trimmed by 4 bases and J by 0 bases, leaving 14 bases between them. This CDR3 has 16 residues. The germline V gene encodes CDR1 SGHVS and CDR2 FNYEAQ. CDR3 sequence: CASSSAGTKSTDTQYF. In nucleotides, the CDR3 is TGTGCCAGCAGCTCCGCCGGGACAAAGAGCACAGATACGCAGTATTTT.

V and J are TRBV2 and TRBJ1-6; the D is unclear. Germline lookup yields CDR1 SNHLY and CDR2 FYNNEI. The CDR3 spans 13 residues. Trimming removed 6 bases at V and 9 bases at J, with 12 bases between. CDR3 bases: TGTGCCAGCAGAGATAGAGTTATTTCACCCCTCCACTTT. This codes for CASRDRVISPLHF. Combining the CDR3 with reference TRBV2 and TRBJ1-6 gives the whole variable domain EPEVTQTPSHQVTQMGQEVILRCVPISNHLYFYWYRQILGQKVEFLVSFYNNEISEKSEIFDDQFSVERPDGSNFTLKIRSTKLEDSAMYFCASRDRVISPLHFGNGTRLTVT.

The genes are TRBV2 and TRBJ1-6; no clear D gene. Trimming shortened V by 6 bases and J by 9 bases, and 18 bases separated the two germline ends. CDR1 is SNHLY and CDR2 is FYNNEI in the germline V gene. This CDR3 is 15 amino acids long. The DNA of the CDR3 is TGTGCCAGCAGCGAGGGCCCACTTCCCATTTCACCCCTCCACTTT. Amino acids: CASSEGPLPISPLHF.

In nucleotides, the CDR3 is TGTGCCAGCAGCTTGGCCGCTCATGGAGGGCTCCGGGGCTACACCTTC. Amino acid sequence: CASSLAAHGGLRGYTF. The chain links TRBV5-6 to TRBJ1-2; D ambiguous. The CDR3 consists of 16 residues. Germline-derived CDR1 and CDR2 are SGHDT and YYEEEE. V shed 0 bases and J shed 8 bases, with 20 bases lying between them.

This chain joins TRBV5-1 and TRBJ2-3; 7 bases map to TRBD1. The CDR3 is 15 residues long. Germline V gene sequence: CDR1 SGHRS, CDR2 YFSETQ. V was pared by 1 base and J by 2 bases, with 4 bases of the junction left unmatched. CDR3 DNA sequence: TGCGCCAGCAGCTTGAGGGGGACAGACACAGATACGCAGTATTTT. Protein sequence: CASSLRGTDTDTQYF.

Details on this clone: This same CDR3 is encoded by further DNA sequences in the sample. The V call is TRBV9, the J call TRBJ2-7; tentative D call: TRBD2 (5 bases). Germline CDR1 SGDLS, CDR2 YYNGEE. Trimming left V 2 bases short and J 0 bases short, with 6 bases between. CDR3 length: 13 amino acids. The CDR3 DNA follows: TGTGCCAGCAGCGTGGGGAGCTCCTACGAGCAGTACTTC. It codes for CASSVGSSYEQYF.

A word on this clone: The sample holds other DNA sequences that translate to the same CDR3. The rearrangement joins TRBV5-1 to TRBJ2-3, with D tentatively TRBD2 (6 bases). Trimming removed 1 base at V and 2 bases at J, with 11 bases between. The CDR3 spans 15 residues. Germline values: CDR1 SGHRS, CDR2 YFSETQ. CDR3 sequence reads: CASSLRAGSTDTQYF. The CDR3 nucleotides read TGCGCCAGCAGCTTGCGGGCGGGGTCCACAGATACGCAGTATTTT.

The rearrangement uses TRBV19 and TRBJ2-6; D unresolved. The CDR3 is 19 amino acids. Germline values: CDR1 LNHDA, CDR2 SQIVND (reference sequence). V lost 3 bases to trimming and J lost 2 bases, with 20 bases between them. In nucleotides, the CDR3 is TGTGCCAGTAGTATGGTGGCCATAACAGTTCCTCCTGGGGCCAACGTCCTGACTTTC. Translated, it gives CASSMVAITVPPGANVLTF.

The chain is built from TRBV2 and TRBJ1-2; D is unclear. This CDR3 is 14 amino acids long. Per the germline V gene, CDR1 is SNHLY and CDR2 is FYNNEI. V was trimmed by 2 bases and J by 4 bases, leaving 11 bases between them. CDR3 coding DNA: TGTGCCAGCAGTGAAAGGTTACAGACCTATGGCTACACCTTC. Translation: CASSERLQTYGYTF.

This clone was picked up one time. The V and J genes are TRBV12-5 and TRBJ2-1; no reliable D call. The germline V gene encodes CDR1 LGHNT and CDR2 FRNRAP. The CDR3 totals 12 residues. Trimming shortened V by 5 bases and J by 3 bases, and 5 bases separated the two germline ends. CDR3 DNA: TGTGCTAGTGGTCCCCACTACAATGAGCAGTTCTTC. Translated: CASGPHYNEQFF.

This chain links TRBV11-2 with TRBJ1-3; 7 nucleotides align to TRBD1. Per germline, CDR1 SGHAT and CDR2 FQNNGV. V gave up 5 bases and J gave up 2 bases; unmatched junction bases: 3. The CDR3 spans 14 residues. The CDR3 region is CASSKDRAGNTIYF. CDR3 sequence (DNA): TGTGCCAGCAGCAAAGACAGGGCTGGAAACACCATATATTTT.

This chain uses TRBV6-1 with TRBJ2-7, with TRBD2 matching 14 bases. The length of the CDR3 is 15 residues. Trimming at V came to 5 bases and at J to 2 bases, leaving 2 bases not matched to a gene. Germline values: CDR1 MNHNS, CDR2 SASEGT. The CDR3 sequence: CASSSTSGGAYEQYF. CDR3 coding DNA: TGTGCCAGCAGTTCGACTAGCGGGGGGGCCTACGAGCAGTACTTC.

This sequence joins TRBV14 and TRBJ2-7, with D perhaps matching TRBD2 (6 bases). In germline, CDR1 is SGHDN, CDR2 FVKESK. The CDR3 extends over 16 amino acids. V was trimmed by 3 bases and J by 0 bases, leaving 15 bases between them. The CDR3 loop reads CASSHPSVTSSYEQYF. CDR3 DNA sequence: TGTGCCAGCAGCCATCCTAGCGTTACAAGCTCCTACGAGCAGTACTTC.

V usage is TRBV9 and J usage is TRBJ1-1; 8 bases fit TRBD1. The CDR3 extends over 15 amino acids. The germline V gene has CDR1 SGDLS and CDR2 YYNGEE. V lost 8 bases, J lost 1 base, and 10 bases stayed unmatched. CDR3 in DNA: TGTGCCAGTCATCCAGGGGGCCTGGCGAACACTGAAGCTTTCTTT. Translation: CASHPGGLANTEAFF. Together with reference TRBV9 and TRBJ1-1, the CDR3 gives the full variable domain: DSGVTQTPKHLITATGQRVTLRCSPRSGDLSVYWYQQSLDQGLQFLIQYYNGEERAKGNILERFSAQQFPDLHSELNLSSLELGDSALYFCASHPGGLANTEAFFGQGTRLTVV.

The chain employs TRBV30 and TRBJ2-7, with D possibly TRBD1 on 6 matching bases. Germline CDR1 GTSNPN, CDR2 SVGIG (reference sequence). Deletions cut 0 bases from V and 6 bases from J, with 6 bases between. This CDR3 has 11 residues. The CDR3 here is CAWSVRGEQYF. DNA for the CDR3: TGTGCCTGGAGTGTCAGGGGCGAGCAGTACTTC.

This chain links TRBV13 with TRBJ2-1; 15 positions match TRBD2. Germline V gene lookup returns CDR1 PRHDT and CDR2 FYEKMQ (reference sequence). The CDR3 is 18 amino acids. V lost 5 bases and J lost 3; bases outside the gene matches: 8. The CDR3 is CASSGLAGGDYFYNEQFF. The CDR3 DNA follows: TGTGCCAGCAGCGGACTAGCGGGGGGGGACTATTTCTACAATGAGCAGTTCTTC.

Only one count was recorded for this clone. The rearrangement uses TRBV10-3 and TRBJ2-5, with D possibly matching TRBD1 (7 bases). Trimming pared 2 bases from V and 5 bases from J, leaving 12 bases between. The germline gives CDR1 ENHRY, CDR2 SYGVKD. The CDR3 sequence is 14 residues long. For the CDR3, the DNA is TGTGCCATCAGTGAGCGATCAGGGGGGGAGACCCAGTACTTC. Amino acids: CAISERSGGETQYF.

J is TRBJ2-2 and V is TRBV6-4; D unclear. V was clipped by 0 bases and J by 0 bases, with 8 bases between them. The germline V gene encodes CDR1 MRHNA and CDR2 SNTAGT. This CDR3 spans 16 amino acids. DNA of the CDR3: TGTGCCAGCAGTGACTCCTTAACAACGAACACCGGGGAGCTGTTTTTT. Translating gives CASSDSLTTNTGELFF.

This clone appeared a single time. The CDR3 sequence: CASSPLGGAAKNIQYF. CDR3 DNA: TGCGCCAGCAGCCCATTAGGGGGGGCGGCCAAAAACATTCAGTACTTC. The chain joins TRBV4-1 to TRBJ2-4; TRBD2 is a possible D gene (7 bases). Trimming cost V 4 bases and J 1 base, with 14 bases left between them. Germline loops: CDR1 MGHRA, CDR2 YSYEKL. CDR3 size: 16 residues.

The chain uses TRBV2 and TRBJ2-3; perhaps TRBD1 as D (5 bases). The CDR3 has 14 amino acids. V was clipped by 4 bases and J by 6 bases, with 14 bases between them. Germline assignment: CDR1 SNHLY and CDR2 FYNNEI. CDR3: CASSVWSAGDTQYF. The CDR3 DNA follows: TGTGCCAGCAGTGTGTGGAGTGCAGGGGATACGCAGTATTTT.

The V and J genes are TRBV18 and TRBJ2-7, with a possible D match to TRBD1 (6 bases). CDR1 is KGHSH and CDR2 is LQKENI in the germline V gene. The CDR3 sequence is 13 residues long. The germline V and J ends were trimmed by 4 bases and 4 bases, with 11 bases remaining between them. CDR3 sequence (DNA): TGTGCCAGCTCACACTCACAGGGTTACGAGCAGTACTTC. It translates to CASSHSQGYEQYF. Full variable domain (missing parts from reference TRBV18 and TRBJ2-7): NAGVMQNPRHLVRRRGQEARLRCSPMKGHSHVYWYRQLPEEGLKFMVYLQKENIIDESGMPKERFSAEFPKEGPSILRIQQVVRGDSAAYFCASSHSQGYEQYFGPGTRLTVT.

The CDR3 coding sequence is TGCGCCAGCAGCCCGTTGTACAGGAGGAACACTGAAGCTTTCTTT. This encodes CASSPLYRRNTEAFF. This chain joins TRBV4-1 and TRBJ1-1; D perhaps matches TRBD1 (5 bases). Germline CDR1 MGHRA, CDR2 YSYEKL. V gave up 4 bases and J gave up 1 base, with 13 bases separating them. There are 15 residues in the CDR3.

The rearrangement joins TRBV7-9 to TRBJ1-5; 8 bases fit TRBD1. Germline CDR1 reads SEHNR; CDR2 reads FQNEAQ (reference sequence). The CDR3 has 12 residues. J was trimmed by 9 bases and V by 5 bases; bases with no gene match: 3. The CDR3 bases are TGTGCCAGCAGCCCAGGGGGCCGGCCCCAGCATTTT. It is translated as CASSPGGRPQHF.

This clone has a handful of counts. The CDR3 reads CASSVTGRGPNTEAFF. The CDR3, as DNA: TGCGCCAGCAGCGTCACCGGTAGGGGTCCGAACACTGAAGCTTTCTTT. This rearrangement joins TRBV5-1 to TRBJ1-1; D possibly corresponds to TRBD1 (5 bases). V lost 4 bases to trimming and J lost 1 base, with 17 bases between them. CDR1 is SGHRS and CDR2 is YFSETQ in the germline V gene. The CDR3 is 16 residues long.

The chain employs TRBV14 and TRBJ2-5, with 7 nucleotides matching TRBD1. Germline V gene data show CDR1 as SGHDN and CDR2 as FVKESK. This CDR3 comprises 14 residues. J lost 2 bases, V lost 4 bases, and 4 bases had no gene match. CDR3 in DNA: TGTGCCAGCAGCCGTCGGGACAGTCAAGAGACCCAGTACTTC. Protein product: CASSRRDSQETQYF.

The genes are TRBV5-6 and TRBJ2-7; D might be TRBD2 (5 bases). The germline V and J ends were trimmed by 1 base and 1 base, with 15 bases remaining between them. In germline, CDR1 is SGHDT, CDR2 YYEEEE. The CDR3 runs 16 residues. The CDR3: CASSLSNRTFSYEQYF. CDR3 DNA: TGTGCCAGCAGCTTGAGTAATAGGACTTTTTCCTACGAGCAGTACTTC.

This rearrangement joins TRBV10-3 to TRBJ2-7, with TRBD2 matching over 11 bases. With V trimmed by 6 bases and J by 2 bases, 3 bases remained unmatched. Germline CDR1 reads ENHRY; CDR2 reads SYGVKD. The CDR3 has 14 amino acids. The CDR3 coding sequence is TGTGCCATCAGCCTAGCGGGGGGCCCCTACGAGCAGTACTTC. Translation: CAISLAGGPYEQYF.